These T cell receptor beta chains were read from a single sample in a study of CD8+ T cells in alopecia areata. Sequencing was performed with immunoSEQ multiplex PCR; in TCRdb, only in-frame clones are kept and a portion is missing. Here the sample spans 95,000 to 100,000 clones, roughly 64% being singletons. Sequences were derived from CD8+ T cells sorted from blood, sampled at week 4, from a patient treated with tofacitinib. The receptors shown here come from a human donor with alopecia areata. Both conserved end residues are part of each CDR3. A D gene is named only where the DNA matches it firmly. Only part of the rows carry a size: once, few, many, or a class if the clone is expanded.

CDR3 DNA: TGTGCCAGCAGTTACCGGGACAGCTACGAGCAGTACTTC; CDR3 protein: CASSYRDSYEQYF; V gene: TRBV27; J gene: TRBJ2-7; clone size: -; D gene: TRBD1
CDR3 DNA: TGCAGCGTTGTGACAGGGGGACTTGGAAACACCATATATTTT; CDR3 protein: CSVVTGGLGNTIYF; V gene: TRBV29-1; J gene: TRBJ1-3; clone size: -; D gene: TRBD1
CDR3 DNA: TGTGCCAGCAGTTTTGGCGGCTACAATGAGCAGTTCTTC; CDR3 protein: CASSFGGYNEQFF; V gene: TRBV27; J gene: TRBJ2-1; clone size: -; D gene: -
CDR3 DNA: TGTGCCAGCAGCGTTACAGGGGGCCGCTCCGAGCAGTACTTC; CDR3 protein: CASSVTGGRSEQYF; V gene: TRBV9; J gene: TRBJ2-7; clone size: -; D gene: TRBD1
CDR3 DNA: TGCGCCAGCAGCTTGCGACAGGGGGGCACTGAAGCTTTCTTT; CDR3 protein: CASSLRQGGTEAFF; V gene: TRBV5-1; J gene: TRBJ1-1; clone size: -; D gene: TRBD1
CDR3 DNA: TGTGCCAGCGTAGGAGCGGGGGGTCAAACAGATACGCAGTATTTT; CDR3 protein: CASVGAGGQTDTQYF; V gene: TRBV27; J gene: TRBJ2-3; clone size: -; D gene: TRBD2
CDR3 DNA: TGCGCCAGCAGCCCTGGGACGGGGCGTCTCGAGCAGTACTTC; CDR3 protein: CASSPGTGRLEQYF; V gene: TRBV4-3; J gene: TRBJ2-7; clone size: few; D gene: -
CDR3 DNA: TGTGCCACGCAGGCGGCAGACACTAACTATGGCTACACCTTC; CDR3 protein: CATQAADTNYGYTF; V gene: TRBV7-9; J gene: TRBJ1-2; clone size: -; D gene: -
CDR3 DNA: TGCGCCAGCAGCCAGAAGGGCCTTAACACTGAAGCTTTCTTT; CDR3 protein: CASSQKGLNTEAFF; V gene: TRBV4-1; J gene: TRBJ1-1; clone size: -; D gene: -
CDR3 DNA: TGTGCCAGCAGTTTATCGGAGGGAACCGAGCAGTACTTC; CDR3 protein: CASSLSEGTEQYF; V gene: TRBV27; J gene: TRBJ2-7; clone size: -; D gene: -
CDR3 DNA: TGCGCCAGCAGCCTGATGCGGGACACCTACGAGCAGTACTTC; CDR3 protein: CASSLMRDTYEQYF; V gene: TRBV5-1; J gene: TRBJ2-7; clone size: -; D gene: -